A few counts support the clone carrying this T cell receptor (beta chain). This entry belongs to a study of T-cell memory formation after mild COVID-19. TCRdb re-analysed the 5' RACE reads in MiXCR, keeping a single row per CDR3 protein. The sample yields 170,000 or so distinct CDR3 sequences, 25% to 40% seen once. The clonotype comes from an adult woman who had mild COVID-19 (a few samples of this study predate the infection). Cell type and time point are not known. The sample was PBMCs or a T cell subset sorted from them (not recorded which).

For the CDR3, the DNA is TGTGCCAGCGGGGGGAGGCTCCAAGAGACCCAGTACTTC. This gives the protein CASGGRLQETQYF. The chain has TRBV9 and TRBJ2-5, with D possibly matching TRBD2 (6 bases). The germline CDR1 and CDR2 sequences are SGDLS and YYNGEE. Trimming shortened V by 7 bases and J by 1 base, and 11 bases separated the two germline ends. The CDR3 contains 13 residues. Complete variable domain (other parts from reference TRBV9 and TRBJ2-5): DSGVTQTPKHLITATGQRVTLRCSPRSGDLSVYWYQQSLDQGLQFLIQYYNGEERAKGNILERFSAQQFPDLHSELNLSSLELGDSALYFCASGGRLQETQYFGPGTRLLVL.